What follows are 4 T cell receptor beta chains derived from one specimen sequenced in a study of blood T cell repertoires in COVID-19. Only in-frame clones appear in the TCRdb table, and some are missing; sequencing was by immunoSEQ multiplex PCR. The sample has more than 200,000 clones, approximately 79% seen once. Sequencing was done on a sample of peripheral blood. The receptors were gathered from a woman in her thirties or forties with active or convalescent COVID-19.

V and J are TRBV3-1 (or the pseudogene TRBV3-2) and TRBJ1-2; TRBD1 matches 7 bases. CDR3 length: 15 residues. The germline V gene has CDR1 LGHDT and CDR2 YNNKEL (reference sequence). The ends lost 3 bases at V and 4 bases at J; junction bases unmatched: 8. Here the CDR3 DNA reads TGTGCCAGCAGCCAGACAGGGTATCTTTCCTATGGCTACACCTTC. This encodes CASSQTGYLSYGYTF.

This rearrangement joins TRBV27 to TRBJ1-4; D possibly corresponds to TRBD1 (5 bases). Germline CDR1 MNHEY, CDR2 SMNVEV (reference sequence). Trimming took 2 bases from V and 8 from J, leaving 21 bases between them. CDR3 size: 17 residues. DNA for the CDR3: TGTGCCAGCAGTTTAAGGCCGGTAGATCGGCGGGGGGAAAAACTGTTTTTT. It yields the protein CASSLRPVDRRGEKLFF.

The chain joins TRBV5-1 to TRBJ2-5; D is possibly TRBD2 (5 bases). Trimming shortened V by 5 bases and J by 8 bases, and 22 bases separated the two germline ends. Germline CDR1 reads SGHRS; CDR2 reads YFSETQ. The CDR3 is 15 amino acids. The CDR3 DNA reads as TGCGCCAGCAGAACGTGGGCTAGCTCCCCCGGTACCCAGTACTTC. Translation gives CASRTWASSPGTQYF.

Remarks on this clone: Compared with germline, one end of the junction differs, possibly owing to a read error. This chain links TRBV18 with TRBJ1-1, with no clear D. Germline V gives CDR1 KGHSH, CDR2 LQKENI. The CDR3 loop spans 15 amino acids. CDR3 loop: CASSPIKDGNTEAFF. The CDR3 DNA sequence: TGTGCCAGCTCACCAATCAAGGACGGGAACACCGAAGCTTTCTTT.